A single sample is the source of the 7 T cell receptor beta chains below, sequenced in a study of T cells in Graves' hyperthyroidism and ophthalmopathy. The investigators amplified TCR beta CDR3 regions from RNA transcripts. Primed by the HTBI set, a first-round RT-PCR was run on the TCR CDR3. Each CDR3 protein is one row after TCRdb ran MiXCR on the multiplex PCR reads. The table lists hundreds of thousands of distinct CDR3 sequences, approximately 17% of them singletons. Sequences were obtained from blood. Every receptor here comes from a woman aged 18-35 years with Graves' ophthalmopathy.

The V and J genes are TRBV29-1 and TRBJ1-2; a weak D match, TRBD1 (6 bases). The V gene's germline CDR1 is SQVTM and CDR2 ANQGSEA. Trimming removed 6 bases from V and 1 base from J, with 12 bases in between. The CDR3 spans 13 residues. The DNA of the CDR3 is TGCAGCGTCGAGGACAGTTTTAACTATGGCTACACCTTC. Translation gives CSVEDSFNYGYTF.

This clonotype was detected many times. J is TRBJ2-5 and V is TRBV11-1; maybe TRBD1 (5 bases). CDR3 length equals 13 residues. The V gene lost 4 bases and the J gene lost 5 bases, with 11 bases spanning the gap. Germline values: CDR1 SGHAT, CDR2 FQDESV (reference sequence). The CDR3 nucleotides read TGTGCCAGCAGCTACAGGTTTAGGGAGACCCAGTACTTC. It is translated as CASSYRFRETQYF.

This clonotype was found many times. The V gene is TRBV11-2, the J gene TRBJ2-3, with a weak D call TRBD2 (7 bases). Trimming cost V 7 bases and J 6 bases, with 26 bases left between them. This CDR3 comprises 17 residues. Per the germline V gene, CDR1 is SGHAT and CDR2 is FQNNGV. CDR3 sequence: CASNLGGGGLRFDTQYF. CDR3 DNA: TGTGCCAGCAATCTCGGTGGCGGGGGCCTACGTTTTGATACGCAGTATTTT.

Of note for this clonotype: An end of the junction does not agree with germline; a read error may underlie this. The chain links TRBV30 to TRBJ1-5; D gene uncertain. CDR1 is GTSNPN and CDR2 is SVGIG in the germline V gene (reference sequence). The CDR3 is 12 amino acids. CDR3 sequence (DNA): TGCGCCTGGAGTGTAGGTGGCCAGCCCCAGCATTTT. Translating gives CAWSVGGQPQHF.

This clonotype appeared a few times. The rearrangement uses TRBV13 and TRBJ1-2, with D maybe TRBD1 (5 bases). Germline values: CDR1 PRHDT, CDR2 FYEKMQ (reference sequence). The CDR3 is made up of 15 amino acids. V lost 3 bases to trimming and J lost 1 base, with 12 bases between them. CDR3 in DNA: TGTGCCAGCAGCTTGGGGGAGGTTCTTAACTATGGCTACACCTTC. Its translation is CASSLGEVLNYGYTF.

This clonotype was seen ten or more times. The J gene is TRBJ1-4, the V gene TRBV4-1; 9 bases are shared with TRBD1. The length of the CDR3 is 16 residues. With V trimmed by 0 bases and J by 5 bases, 4 bases remained unmatched. The germline V gene encodes CDR1 MGHRA and CDR2 YSYEKL. CDR3 DNA: TGCGCCAGCAGCCAAGATCGGGGGACAGGGAATGAAAAACTGTTTTTT. Translated, it gives CASSQDRGTGNEKLFF.

This clonotype was recorded a few times. The chain has TRBV6-4 and TRBJ1-1; the match to TRBD1 covers 7 bases. The junction had 23 bases not matched to a gene; V was cut back by 7 bases and J by 3 bases. Germline V gene data show CDR1 as MRHNA and CDR2 as SNTAGT. This CDR3 spans 19 amino acids. In DNA, the CDR3 is TGTGCCAGCACCGGACCGGGACAGATTAACAATAATCGCGACACTGAAGCTTTCTTT. Its translation: CASTGPGQINNNRDTEAFF.